These 17 T cell receptor beta chains originate from one sample sequenced in a study of identical twins. Each CDR3 protein gets one entry after TCRdb re-called the 5' RACE reads with MiXCR. The table has 640,000 or so distinct CDR3 sequences, roughly 6.2% seen once. The sequenced material came from naive T cells sorted from blood. All receptors come from a man younger than 30 in good health.

This clonotype has a handful of counts. The CDR3 region has the DNA TGCAGCGTTGAATACCGGGACAGGGGCTACGAGCAGTACTTC. Amino acids: CSVEYRDRGYEQYF. The chain couples TRBV29-1 to TRBJ2-7, with TRBD1 matching 10 bases. CDR1 SQVTM and CDR2 ANQGSEA come from the germline V gene. The CDR3 length is 14 residues. The V segment lost 2 bases and the J segment 3 bases; nucleotides outside the gene matches: 4.

This clonotype was seen repeatedly, ten times or more. CDR3: CASSFNRGHYEQYF. The CDR3 DNA is TGTGCCAGCAGTTTCAACAGGGGGCACTACGAGCAGTACTTC. This sequence joins TRBV12-3 or TRBV12-4 and TRBJ2-7; 9 bases line up with TRBD1. This CDR3 is built from 14 residues. Losses at the gene ends were 3 bases for V and 3 bases for J; bases not matched to a gene: 3.

This rearrangement joins TRBV7-8 to TRBJ1-6, with D hard to call. The V gene lost 1 base and the J gene lost 6 bases, with 10 bases spanning the gap. The V gene's germline CDR1 is SGHVS and CDR2 FQNEAQ. The CDR3 extends over 15 amino acids. The CDR3 loop reads CASSLGPAANSPLHF. Here the CDR3 DNA reads TGTGCCAGCAGCTTAGGTCCGGCAGCTAATTCACCCCTCCACTTT.

This chain's CDR3 is CASSQGPGLRALFF. The DNA of the CDR3 is TGCGCCAGCAGCCAAGGACCGGGACTCCGGGCACTGTTTTTT. The rearrangement uses TRBV4-3 and TRBJ1-4; perhaps TRBD1 as D (5 bases). CDR1 is LGHNA, CDR2 YSLEER, per germline. This CDR3 contains 14 residues. Trimming shortened V by 1 base and J by 13 bases, and 16 bases separated the two germline ends.

Many counts were recorded for this clonotype. The chain joins TRBV15 to TRBJ2-7, with D possibly being TRBD1 (6 bases). The V gene's germline CDR1 is LNHNV and CDR2 YYDKDF (reference sequence). Trimming pared 2 bases from V and 5 bases from J, leaving 10 bases between. This CDR3 comprises 13 residues. CDR3 in DNA: TGTGCCACCAGCAGAATATGGACAGACGAGCAGTACTTC. Protein product: CATSRIWTDEQYF.

The J gene is TRBJ1-5, the V gene TRBV4-3; D is perhaps TRBD1 (5 bases). The V and J ends lost 0 bases and 0 bases respectively, with 12 bases between them. Germline values: CDR1 LGHNA, CDR2 YSLEER. The length of the CDR3 is 17 residues. The CDR3 sequence: CASSQDHGASSNQPQHF. DNA of the CDR3: TGCGCCAGCAGCCAAGACCACGGGGCCTCTAGCAATCAGCCCCAGCATTTT.

At least ten counts were recorded for this clonotype. The chain recombines TRBV20-1 with TRBJ2-1; 9 positions match TRBD1. V lost 3 bases and J lost 0; bases outside the gene matches: 6. The CDR3 runs to 16 residues. In germline, CDR1 is DFQATT, CDR2 SNEGSKA (reference sequence). CDR3 sequence: CSARDRGFHSYNEQFF. In DNA form, the CDR3 reads TGCAGTGCTAGGGACAGGGGCTTCCACTCCTACAATGAGCAGTTCTTC.

The table lists this clonotype with a few counts. CDR3 in amino acids: CASSLRTTTNTGELFF. The DNA of the CDR3 is TGTGCCAGCAGCTTGAGAACGACGACGAACACCGGGGAGCTGTTTTTT. This chain joins TRBV5-5 and TRBJ2-2; D call uncertain. Trimming stripped 1 base from V and 0 bases from J, with 10 bases between. This CDR3 has 16 residues. CDR1 is SGHKS and CDR2 is YYEKEE in the germline V gene (reference sequence).

The J gene is TRBJ2-1, the V gene TRBV6-1; the D gene is possibly TRBD2 (6 bases). Germline-derived CDR1 and CDR2 are MNHNS and SASEGT. This CDR3 is built from 14 residues. The CDR3 region has the DNA TGTGCTCAGCAAGCGGAGGGGCCGGGGGATGAGCAGTTCTTC. This codes for CAQQAEGPGDEQFF.

V is TRBV12-3 or TRBV12-4 and J is TRBJ1-4; a weak D match, TRBD1 (6 bases). Trimming removed 7 bases from V and 7 bases from J, with 19 bases in between. The length of the CDR3 is 15 residues. The CDR3 spells CASTLRGGGIEKLFF. The CDR3 DNA follows: TGTGCCAGCACCCTGAGAGGAGGGGGGATTGAAAAACTGTTTTTT.

In its sample, this clonotype was seen a few times. The CDR3 nucleotides read TGTGCCAGCAGACGACAGGGGGTGGTAGGGACAGATACGCAGTATTTT. It specifies CASRRQGVVGTDTQYF. This sequence joins TRBV6-1 and TRBJ2-3, with 9 bases matching TRBD1. The CDR3 contains 16 residues. Germline-derived CDR1 and CDR2 are MNHNS and SASEGT. V shed 6 bases, J shed 3 bases, and the junction held 10 bases outside the gene matches.

This clonotype was picked up many times. The rearrangement joins TRBV29-1 to TRBJ2-4, with a weak D call TRBD1 (6 bases). Trimming stripped 4 bases from V and 1 base from J, with 8 bases between. The length of the CDR3 is 13 residues. Per germline, CDR1 SQVTM and CDR2 ANQGSEA. For the CDR3, the DNA is TGCAGCGTTGGGCAGGGGGCCAAAAACATTCAGTACTTC. It translates to CSVGQGAKNIQYF. The complete variable domain, with remaining parts taken from reference TRBV29-1 and TRBJ2-4, reads SAVISQKPSRDICQRGTSLTIQCQVDSQVTMMFWYRQQPGQSLTLIATANQGSEATYESGFVIDKFPISRPNLTFSTLTVSNMSPEDSSIYLCSVGQGAKNIQYFGAGTRLSVL.

The V call is TRBV14, the J call TRBJ1-1; D unclear. The germline V gene has CDR1 SGHDN and CDR2 FVKESK. This CDR3 is built from 13 residues. Trimming stripped 1 base from V and 11 bases from J, with 14 bases between. CDR3 protein: CASSQGRAYGAFF. The CDR3 DNA follows: TGTGCCAGCAGCCAAGGTCGCGCCTATGGGGCTTTCTTT.

This clonotype showed up many times. The rearrangement uses TRBV12-3 or TRBV12-4 and TRBJ1-1; no clear D. V shed 3 bases and J shed 6 bases, with 5 bases lying between them. This CDR3 has 11 residues. The CDR3 sequence: CASSFPAEAFF. The CDR3 coding sequence is TGTGCCAGCAGTTTCCCCGCTGAAGCTTTCTTT.

Only a few counts were recorded for this clonotype. The J gene is TRBJ2-5, the V gene TRBV12-3 or TRBV12-4; tentatively, D is TRBD2 (5 bases). Trimming pared 4 bases from V and 3 bases from J, leaving 21 bases between. This CDR3 is built from 17 residues. The CDR3 loop reads CASSSRSEGEGKETQYF. The CDR3 DNA reads TGTGCCAGCAGTTCCCGGTCGGAAGGTGAGGGTAAAGAGACCCAGTACTTC.

The DNA of the CDR3 is TGTGCCAGCAGCACCCTTCAACGGAATAATTCACCCCTCCACTTT. Translation gives CASSTLQRNNSPLHF. The V and J genes are TRBV27 and TRBJ1-6, with no clear D. Trimming stripped 6 bases from V and 5 bases from J, with 14 bases between. The germline V gene has CDR1 MNHEY and CDR2 SMNVEV (reference sequence). The CDR3 covers 15 residues.

There are a few counts of this clonotype. V gene TRBV20-1 combines with J gene TRBJ2-3, with a tentative D call TRBD2 (6 bases). CDR3 size: 13 residues. CDR1 and CDR2 from the germline V gene are DFQATT and SNEGSKA (reference sequence). With 3 bases removed from V and 5 bases from J, the gap between germline ends came to 12 bases. As DNA, the CDR3 is TGCAGTGCTAGTAAAGGGAGGCGAGATACGCAGTATTTT. Its protein is CSASKGRRDTQYF.